This TCR beta chain originates from a study of Ad26.COV2.S vaccination and SARS-CoV-2 variants. As to treatment: about 20 received Ad26.COV2.S at low or high dose, single or two shots; roughly 5 received placebo; per-sample allocation not given. Specimen acquisition occurred on day 63 following the initial vaccine or placebo injection. This CDR3 region has 14 residues. Trimming left V 6 bases short and J 2 bases short, with 12 bases between. Germline assignment: CDR1 SSHAT and CDR2 FNYEAQ (reference sequence). The assay was immunoSEQ multiplex PCR, and TCRdb's table has in-frame clones only and misses some. The table lists hundreds of thousands of clones, about 90% of them singletons.

The material was peripheral blood, obtained in a trial of Ad26.COV2.S vaccine versus placebo. This chain uses TRBV7-7 with TRBJ2-3, with a weak D call TRBD1 (5 bases). The origin of this receptor is a person aged 18-65 years who received the Ad26.COV2.S COVID-19 vaccine or a placebo. The CDR3 reads CASSQGAFTDTQYF. CDR3 DNA sequence: TGTGCCAGCAGTCAAGGGGCCTTCACAGATACGCAGTATTTT.